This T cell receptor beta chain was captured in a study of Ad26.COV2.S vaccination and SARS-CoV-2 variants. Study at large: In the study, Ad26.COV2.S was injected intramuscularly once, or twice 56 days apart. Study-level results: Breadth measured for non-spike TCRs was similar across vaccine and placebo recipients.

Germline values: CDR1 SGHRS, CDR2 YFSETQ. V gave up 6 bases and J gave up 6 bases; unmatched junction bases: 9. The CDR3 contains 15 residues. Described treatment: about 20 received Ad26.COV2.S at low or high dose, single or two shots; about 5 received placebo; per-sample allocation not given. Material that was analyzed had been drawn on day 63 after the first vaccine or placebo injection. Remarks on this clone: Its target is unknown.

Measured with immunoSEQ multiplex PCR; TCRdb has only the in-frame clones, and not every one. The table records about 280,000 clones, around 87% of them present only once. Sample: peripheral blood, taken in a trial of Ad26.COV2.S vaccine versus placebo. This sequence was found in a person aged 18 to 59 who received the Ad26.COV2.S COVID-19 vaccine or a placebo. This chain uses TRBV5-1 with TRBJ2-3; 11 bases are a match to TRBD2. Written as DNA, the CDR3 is TGCGCCAGCACAACCTTAGCGGGAGGGCGGGATACGCAGTATTTT. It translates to CASTTLAGGRDTQYF.